The clone carrying this TCR beta chain was seen ten or more times. Its antigen remains unidentified. Ophthalmopathy donors' eye disease showed moderate-to-severe activity, CAS of at least 3, NOSPECS of at least 4 and duration under 3 months. Exclusion criteria comprised other autoimmune diseases, uncontrolled infections, pregnancy or lactation in patients. This sample was taken from a study of Graves' ophthalmopathy and Graves' hyperthyroidism. Whole-study results and caveats: Sensitivity of roughly 88% and specificity of around 80% were achieved when a 13-signature model separated ophthalmopathy from stable hyperthyroidism. With a specificity of 72.22% and a sensitivity of over 65%, the model predicted ophthalmopathy progression.

J lost 6 bases, V lost 6 bases, and 11 bases had no gene match. The germline CDR1 and CDR2 sequences are MNHEY and SVGEGT. CDR3 length: 15 amino acids. The sequenced template was RNA, covering the TCR beta CDR3 region. After a first-round RT-PCR with HTBI primers, a second-round multiplex PCR was run. TCRdb re-called the multiplex PCR reads through MiXCR, storing one row per CDR3 protein. This repertoire shows about half a million distinct CDR3 sequences, approximately 15% found once; its top ten account for over 8%. The specimen sequenced was blood. The V gene is TRBV6-2 or TRBV6-3, the J gene TRBJ2-7; 10 bases line up with TRBD2. This TCR was recovered from a woman aged 25 to 39 with Graves' ophthalmopathy. The CDR3 DNA is TGTGCCAGCAGGACCTCGCTAGCGGGAGTTTCCGAGCAGTACTTC. Translating it yields CASRTSLAGVSEQYF.